These 19 T cell receptor beta chains came from one sample sequenced in a study of patients and donors after allogeneic stem cell transplantation. Each CDR3 protein gets one entry after TCRdb re-called the RT-PCR reads with MiXCR. The profile covers roughly 960,000 distinct CDR3 sequences, with roughly 17% appearing a single time and around 6% taken by the ten largest. The sample comprised blood, either unsorted or a sorted T cell fraction (not recorded which). Every receptor here comes from a human donor who was either an allogeneic HSCT recipient or a stem cell or donor lymphocyte infusion donor (not recorded which). It is not recorded whose cells these are; they may come from a transplant donor.

This sequence joins TRBV4-1 and TRBJ2-3; tentatively, D is TRBD1 (6 bases). The CDR3 contains 17 residues. Between the trimmed V and J ends, which lost 6 bases and 2 bases, there was a span of 21 bases. The germline gives CDR1 MGHRA, CDR2 YSYEKL. CDR3 coding DNA: TGCGCCAGCAGACAAACCAAGGGGGAAAGCGCCACAGATACGCAGTATTTT. Translation: CASRQTKGESATDTQYF.

This clonotype has just a few counts. The rearrangement uses TRBV4-3 and TRBJ2-5, with D perhaps matching TRBD2 (6 bases). The CDR3 consists of 16 residues. The V gene's germline CDR1 is LGHNA and CDR2 YSLEER. Trimming pared 1 base from V and 4 bases from J, leaving 16 bases between. CDR3 amino acids: CASSQGVGRRGETQYF. The DNA for the CDR3 is TGCGCCAGCAGCCAAGGGGTTGGCAGGCGGGGAGAGACCCAGTACTTC.

V usage is TRBV12-3 or TRBV12-4 and J usage is TRBJ2-2; D ambiguous. V was shortened by 5 bases and J by 7 bases, with 8 bases between the two germline ends. The length of the CDR3 is 12 residues. This CDR3 is CASSEDGGELFF. CDR3 DNA: TGTGCCAGCAGTGAGGACGGCGGGGAGCTGTTTTTT.

The chain combines TRBV7-9 with TRBJ2-3, with 12 bases lining up with TRBD2. This CDR3 contains 13 residues. Germline V lookup: CDR1 SEHNR, CDR2 FQNEAQ (reference sequence). Trimming at V came to 8 bases and at J to 6 bases, leaving 3 bases not matched to a gene. The CDR3 DNA reads TGTGCCAGCCCAACTAGCGGGGGGGATACGCAGTATTTT. This translates into CASPTSGGDTQYF.

This clonotype was observed many times. CDR3 nucleotides: TGTGCCAGCAGTTTGGTATTGGGACTAGACTTAATGGTCAATGAGCAGTTCTTC. Translated, it gives CASSLVLGLDLMVNEQFF. This sequence joins TRBV12-3 or TRBV12-4 and TRBJ2-1; TRBD2 aligns across 8 bases. Trimming cost V 3 bases and J 6 bases; bases outside gene matches: 16. The length of the CDR3 is 18 residues.

This clonotype was observed a few times. The chain carries TRBV27 and TRBJ2-7; D is ambiguous. Germline loops: CDR1 MNHEY, CDR2 SMNVEV (reference sequence). The CDR3 sequence is 14 residues long. V was clipped by 5 bases and J by 1 base, with 12 bases between them. The CDR3 here is CASSPGRKSYEQYF. For the CDR3, the DNA is TGTGCCAGCAGTCCGGGCCGAAAGTCCTACGAGCAGTACTTC.

The table lists this clonotype with a count of one. The chain carries TRBV5-1 and TRBJ1-4; D call uncertain. Germline assignment: CDR1 SGHRS and CDR2 YFSETQ. The CDR3 is 16 amino acids. With 0 bases removed from V and 7 bases from J, the gap between germline ends came to 16 bases. The CDR3 nucleotides are TGCGCCAGCAGCTTGGGCCTTCGACGGGCTGGTGAAAAACTGTTTTTT. Translation gives CASSLGLRRAGEKLFF.

The chain links TRBV12-3 or TRBV12-4 to TRBJ2-6; no definite D call. This CDR3 has 16 residues. Trimming stripped 3 bases from V and 4 bases from J, with 13 bases between. The CDR3 loop is CASSFGLALGANVLTF. The CDR3 DNA sequence: TGTGCCAGCAGTTTTGGCCTTGCGTTGGGGGCCAACGTCCTGACTTTC.

The chain couples TRBV7-3 to TRBJ1-2; 9 bases match TRBD1. V lost 2 bases, J lost 6 bases, and 4 bases stayed unmatched. Looked up from germline, CDR1 is SGHTA and CDR2 is FQGTGA. The CDR3 covers 14 residues. The chain's CDR3 is CASSLGRTGDGYTF. CDR3 DNA: TGTGCCAGCAGCTTAGGACGGACAGGGGATGGCTACACCTTC.

This clonotype was seen only a few times. V gene TRBV2 combines with J gene TRBJ1-4, with TRBD1 as a possible D gene (5 bases). The CDR3 totals 16 residues. The germline V gene encodes CDR1 SNHLY and CDR2 FYNNEI. The V end was cut by 0 bases, the J end by 7 bases, with 15 bases between. The CDR3 coding sequence is TGTGCCAGCAGTGAAGCGCTTGGGGGAGTCGGTGAAAAACTGTTTTTT. This translates into CASSEALGGVGEKLFF.

The chain combines TRBV10-3 with TRBJ2-3, with 7 bases lining up with TRBD2. Germline CDR1 is ENHRY and CDR2 is SYGVKD. After removal of 4 bases from V and 2 bases from J, the junction contained 6 bases not matched to a gene. The CDR3 totals 15 residues. In DNA form, the CDR3 reads TGTGCCATCAGTGGGGGCGGGGGACCCACAGATACGCAGTATTTT. This codes for CAISGGGGPTDTQYF.

This clonotype was counted only a few times. CDR3 coding DNA: TGCGCCAGCAGCCCCCTGAAGGGGCAGCCTAACTATGGCTACACCTTC. Its protein product is CASSPLKGQPNYGYTF. The rearrangement links TRBV4-1 to TRBJ1-2; D possibly corresponds to TRBD1 (5 bases). V was trimmed by 4 bases and J by 0 bases, leaving 15 bases between them. CDR1 is MGHRA and CDR2 is YSYEKL in the germline V gene. CDR3 size: 16 residues.

A few counts support this clonotype. The genes are TRBV20-1 and TRBJ2-1, with 13 bases identical to TRBD2. There are 15 residues in the CDR3. The germline V gene has CDR1 DFQATT and CDR2 SNEGSKA (reference sequence). The V and J ends lost 2 bases and 7 bases, in that order; junction bases with no gene match: 5. The CDR3 DNA reads as TGCAGTGCTAGACGACTAGCGGGAGGAATAAATGAGCAGTTCTTC. Translating gives CSARRLAGGINEQFF.

The rearrangement links TRBV7-6 to TRBJ2-2; D call uncertain. The V end was cut by 4 bases, the J end by 6 bases, with 12 bases between. The CDR3 has 14 amino acids. Germline loops: CDR1 SGHVS, CDR2 FNYEAQ. CDR3 sequence reads: CASSSTRLAGELFF. The CDR3 bases are TGTGCCAGCAGCTCTACAAGGCTGGCCGGGGAGCTGTTTTTT. The entire variable domain, with the rest obtained from reference TRBV7-6 and TRBJ2-2, is as follows: GAGVSQSPRYKVTKRGQDVALRCDPISGHVSLYWYRQALGQGPEFLTYFNYEAQQDKSGLPNDRFSAERPEGSISTLTIQRTEQRDSAMYRCASSSTRLAGELFFGEGSRLTVL.

The rearrangement uses TRBV11-2 and TRBJ2-1; the match to TRBD2 covers 13 bases. Germline V CDR1 and CDR2: SGHAT, FQNNGV. With 5 bases clipped from V and 4 bases from J, the junction kept 11 bases outside the gene matches. This CDR3 contains 18 residues. The CDR3 is CASSTRRLAGGQYNEQFF. CDR3 coding DNA: TGTGCCAGCAGCACGCGGCGACTAGCGGGGGGTCAATACAATGAGCAGTTCTTC.

This chain joins TRBV5-6 and TRBJ2-3; D call uncertain. V lost 1 base to trimming and J lost 3 bases, with 9 bases between them. The CDR3 extends over 14 amino acids. Germline CDR1 and CDR2: SGHDT and YYEEEE. CDR3 sequence: CASSLYLRTDTQYF. CDR3 bases: TGTGCCAGCAGCTTGTATCTGCGTACAGATACGCAGTATTTT.

This clonotype appeared many times. The chain carries TRBV29-1 and TRBJ2-1; D is uncertain. Germline CDR1 reads SQVTM; CDR2 reads ANQGSEA. The CDR3 is made up of 8 amino acids. Between the trimmed V and J ends, which lost 6 bases and 15 bases, there was a span of 9 bases. The CDR3 DNA sequence: TGCAGCGTCCCCGGGTCGTTCTTC. Protein sequence: CSVPGSFF.

The V gene is TRBV6-2 or TRBV6-3, the J gene TRBJ2-4; D may correspond to TRBD1 or TRBD2 (5 bases each). CDR3 size: 17 residues. Trimming shortened V by 0 bases and J by 1 base, and 13 bases separated the two germline ends. The V gene's germline CDR1 is MNHEY and CDR2 SVGEGT. CDR3 sequence (DNA): TGTGCCAGCAGTTACTCGAAAGTCCGGGACGCCAAAAACATTCAGTACTTC. Encoded protein: CASSYSKVRDAKNIQYF.

This sequence joins TRBV28 and TRBJ2-3; TRBD2 aligns across 8 bases. The CDR3 covers 19 residues. Germline V CDR1 and CDR2: MDHEN, SYDVKM. V lost 5 bases, J lost 3 bases, and 19 bases stayed unmatched. In nucleotides, the CDR3 is TGTGCCAGCAGTCCCTGGGGGGGACTGATGGGCGGGGGGACAGATACGCAGTATTTT. It encodes CASSPWGGLMGGGTDTQYF.